These T cell receptor beta chains were read from a single sample in a study of T cell responses to AZD1222 COVID-19 vaccine. This table comes from immunoSEQ multiplex PCR, and its TCRdb copy is limited to in-frame clones, with some not included. This table holds under 80,000 clones, about four fifths found once. The specimen comprised peripheral blood, sampled 28 days after the second AZD1222 dose. Receptors were obtained from an adult who received the AZD1222 COVID-19 vaccine. Each CDR3 is given with its conserved first and last residue. Fields, in order: clone size, D gene, V gene, J gene, CDR3 DNA, CDR3 protein. The D gene is left open where the match is weak. Clone size, where shown, is once, few, many, or a class for clones that have expanded.

>once|NA|TRBV28|TRBJ1-2
TGTGCCAGCAGTTTAAGCAGGGCCTATGGCTACACCTTC
CASSLSRAYGYTF
>NA|NA|TRBV28|TRBJ1-2
TGTGCCAGCAGTTTGTGGGGATTTGATGGCTACACCTTC
CASSLWGFDGYTF
>NA|NA|TRBV7-8|TRBJ1-1
TGTGCCAGCAGCTCGGCATCTCCCCCAGACTTT
CASSSASPPDF
>NA|NA|TRBV6-5|TRBJ1-6
TGTGCCAGCAGTTACCAGGGCTTGAATTCACCCCTCCACTTT
CASSYQGLNSPLHF
>NA|NA|TRBV7-2|TRBJ2-7
TGTGCCAGCACCACTCATTCGGGACATCCTTACGAGCAGTACTTC
CASTTHSGHPYEQYF
>NA|NA|TRBV6-5|TRBJ1-2
TGTGCCAGCAGTTCCTTCGGACAGCTGGTCGGCTACACCTTC
CASSSFGQLVGYTF
>NA|TRBD2|TRBV13|TRBJ2-5
TGTGCCAGCAGCTTAGGTTGGGGGAGGGAAGAGACCCAGTACTTC
CASSLGWGREETQYF
>NA|TRBD2|TRBV28|TRBJ2-7
TGTGCCAGCAGTTTAAGCCCAGGCTGGGGGACTAGCGGGAGTCATGGGCTTGGGTCCTACGAGCAGTACTTC
CASSLSPGWGTSGSHGLGSYEQYF
>NA|TRBD1|TRBV19|TRBJ1-5
TGTGCCAGTAAGGGACAGGGGGGTAATCAGCCCCAGCATTTT
CASKGQGGNQPQHF
>few|NA|TRBV2|TRBJ2-7
TGTGCCAGCAGTGTCCCTGGGGGGAGATACGAGCAGTACTTC
CASSVPGGRYEQYF
>NA|TRBD1|TRBV5-1|TRBJ1-1
TGCGCCAGCAGCTGGAGACAGGGAGGCACTGAAGCTTTCTTT
CASSWRQGGTEAFF
>NA|NA|TRBV7-2|TRBJ1-5
TGTGCCAGCAGCTTAGGTCGATCTAGCAATCAGCCCCAGCATTTT
CASSLGRSSNQPQHF
>NA|NA|TRBV10-1|TRBJ1-1
TGCGCCAGGGGGGTGAACACTGAAGCTTTCTTT
CARGVNTEAFF
>NA|NA|TRBV30|TRBJ1-2
TGTGCCTGGAGTGTCCCGAACGGTTTAGGTAATGGCTACACCTTC
CAWSVPNGLGNGYTF